This record covers a single TCR beta chain. Antigen specificity is unknown. The V gene's germline CDR1 is LNHDA and CDR2 SQIVND (reference sequence). The CDR3 sequence is 17 residues long. Deletions cut 0 bases from V and 0 bases from J, with 12 bases between. Here immunoSEQ multiplex PCR was the method, and the copy in TCRdb shows in-frame clones only, minus some. This table has 75,000 to 95,000 clones, approximately 85% appearing once. The record originates from a study of T cell responses to AZD1222 COVID-19 vaccine. Study results and caveats: The study sampled repertoires only after the peak T cell response. Spike-specific TCRs gained breadth and depth after people received two AZD1222 doses. Spike as a whole was targeted by vaccine-associated CD4 TCRs, dominant at 160-218 and 743-854. White British donors predominated, females outnumbered males, and clonal diversity was possibly underestimated.

The sample in question was peripheral blood, obtained on day 0 of AZD1222 vaccination. The sequence derives from an adult in good health. The V gene is TRBV19, the J gene TRBJ1-3; possible D gene TRBD1, 6 bases. CDR3 in amino acids: CASSIEGTSSSGNTIYF. Here the CDR3 DNA reads TGTGCCAGTAGTATAGAGGGGACAAGCAGCTCTGGAAACACCATATATTTT.